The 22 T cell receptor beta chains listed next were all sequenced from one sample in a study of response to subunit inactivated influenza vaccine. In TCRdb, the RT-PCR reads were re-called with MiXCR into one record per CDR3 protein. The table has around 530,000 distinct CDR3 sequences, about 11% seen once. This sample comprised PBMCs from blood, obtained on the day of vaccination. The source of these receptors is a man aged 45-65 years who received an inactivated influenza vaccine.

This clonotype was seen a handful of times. Here the CDR3 reads CASTPGLAGSHPFF. In DNA, the CDR3 is TGTGCCAGCACCCCGGGACTAGCGGGCTCCCACCCGTTCTTC. The V and J genes are TRBV25-1 and TRBJ2-1, with 12 positions matching TRBD2. CDR3 length: 14 residues. Germline V CDR1 and CDR2: MGHDK, SYGVNS. J gave up 15 bases and V 7 bases, and 13 bases lay outside the gene matches.

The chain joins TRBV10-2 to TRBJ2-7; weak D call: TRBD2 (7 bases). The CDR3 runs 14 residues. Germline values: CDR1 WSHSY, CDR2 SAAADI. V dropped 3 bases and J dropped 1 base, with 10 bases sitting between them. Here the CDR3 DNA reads TGCGCCAGCAGTGAAGGGGGGGGATCCTACGAGCAGTACTTC. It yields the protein CASSEGGGSYEQYF.

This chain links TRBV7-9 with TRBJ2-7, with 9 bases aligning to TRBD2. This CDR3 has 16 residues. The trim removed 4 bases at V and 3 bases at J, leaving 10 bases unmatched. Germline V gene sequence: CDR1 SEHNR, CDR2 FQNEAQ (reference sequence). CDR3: CASSSTSGLQHYEQYF. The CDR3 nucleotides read TGTGCCAGCAGCTCGACTAGCGGACTACAACACTACGAGCAGTACTTC.

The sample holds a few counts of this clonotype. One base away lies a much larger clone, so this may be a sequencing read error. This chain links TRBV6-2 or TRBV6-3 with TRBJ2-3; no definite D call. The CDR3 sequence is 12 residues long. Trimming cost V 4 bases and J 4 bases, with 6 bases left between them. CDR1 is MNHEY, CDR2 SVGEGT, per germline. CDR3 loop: CASSSNPDTQYF. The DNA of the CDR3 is TGTGCCAGCAGTTCAAACCCAGATACGCAGTATTTT.

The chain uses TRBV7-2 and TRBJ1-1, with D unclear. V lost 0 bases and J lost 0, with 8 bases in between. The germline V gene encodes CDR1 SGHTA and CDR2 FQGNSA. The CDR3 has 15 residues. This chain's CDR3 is CASSLAGRLNTEAFF. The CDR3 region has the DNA TGTGCCAGCAGCTTAGCCGGACGGTTGAACACTGAAGCTTTCTTT.

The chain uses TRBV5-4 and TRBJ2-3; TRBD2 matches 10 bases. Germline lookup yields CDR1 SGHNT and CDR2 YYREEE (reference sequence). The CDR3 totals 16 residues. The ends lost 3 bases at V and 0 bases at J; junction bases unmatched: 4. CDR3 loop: CASSYPSGGSTDTQYF. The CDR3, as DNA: TGTGCCAGCAGCTACCCTAGCGGGGGAAGCACAGATACGCAGTATTTT.

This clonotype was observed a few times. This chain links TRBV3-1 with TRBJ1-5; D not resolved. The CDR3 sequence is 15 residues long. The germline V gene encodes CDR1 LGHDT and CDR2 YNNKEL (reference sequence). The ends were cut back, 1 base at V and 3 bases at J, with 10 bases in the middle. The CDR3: CASSQASQANQPQHF. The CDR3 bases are TGTGCCAGCAGCCAAGCGTCTCAGGCCAATCAGCCCCAGCATTTT.

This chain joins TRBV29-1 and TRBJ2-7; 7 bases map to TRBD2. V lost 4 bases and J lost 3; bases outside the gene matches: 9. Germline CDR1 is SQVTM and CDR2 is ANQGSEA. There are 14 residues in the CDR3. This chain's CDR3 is CSVVASGGYYEQYF. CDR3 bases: TGCAGCGTTGTAGCTAGCGGAGGGTACTACGAGCAGTACTTC.

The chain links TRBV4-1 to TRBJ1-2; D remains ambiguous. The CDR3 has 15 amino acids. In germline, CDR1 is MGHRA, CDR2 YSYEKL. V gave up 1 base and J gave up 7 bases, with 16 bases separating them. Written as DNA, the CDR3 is TGCGCCAGCAGCCAAGGGGCCGACCGACCGTTTGGCTACACCTTC. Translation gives CASSQGADRPFGYTF.

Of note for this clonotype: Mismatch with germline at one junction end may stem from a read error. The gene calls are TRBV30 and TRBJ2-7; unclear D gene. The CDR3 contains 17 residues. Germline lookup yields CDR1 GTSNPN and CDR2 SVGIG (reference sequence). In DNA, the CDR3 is TGTGCCTGGAGTAACCCCTGGCAGGTTCTAGATAAATACGGGCAGTACTTC. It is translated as CAWSNPWQVLDKYGQYF.

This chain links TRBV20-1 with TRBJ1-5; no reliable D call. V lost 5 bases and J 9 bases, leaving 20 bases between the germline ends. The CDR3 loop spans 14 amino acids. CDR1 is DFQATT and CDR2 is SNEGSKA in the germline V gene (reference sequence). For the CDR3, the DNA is TGCAGTGCTGTGAACCGGGCGGGAGATGGGCCCCAGCATTTT. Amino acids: CSAVNRAGDGPQHF.

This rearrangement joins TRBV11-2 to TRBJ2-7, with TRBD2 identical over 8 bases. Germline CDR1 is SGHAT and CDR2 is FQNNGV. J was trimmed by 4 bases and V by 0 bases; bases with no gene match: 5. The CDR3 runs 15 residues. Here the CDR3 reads CASSLEYGRAYEQYF. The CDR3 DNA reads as TGTGCCAGCAGCTTAGAGTACGGGAGGGCTTACGAGCAGTACTTC.

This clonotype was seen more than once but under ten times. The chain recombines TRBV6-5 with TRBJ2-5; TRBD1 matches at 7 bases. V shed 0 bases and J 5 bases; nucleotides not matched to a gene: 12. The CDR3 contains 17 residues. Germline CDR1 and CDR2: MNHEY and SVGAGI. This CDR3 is CASSYSITGALLETQYF. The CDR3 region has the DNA TGTGCCAGCAGTTACTCGATTACAGGGGCTTTGTTGGAGACCCAGTACTTC.

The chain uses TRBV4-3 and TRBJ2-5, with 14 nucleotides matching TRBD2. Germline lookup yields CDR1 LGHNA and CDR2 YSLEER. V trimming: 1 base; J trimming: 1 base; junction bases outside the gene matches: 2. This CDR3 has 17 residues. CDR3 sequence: CASSQGGTSGGQETQYF. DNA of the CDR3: TGCGCCAGCAGCCAAGGAGGGACTAGCGGGGGCCAAGAGACCCAGTACTTC.

The CDR3 region has the DNA TGTGCCAGCAGCCCTGACGAGGCAGATACGCAGTATTTT. This codes for CASSPDEADTQYF. The rearrangement joins TRBV12-3 or TRBV12-4 to TRBJ2-3, with D hard to call. Trimming removed 6 bases from V and 4 bases from J, with 11 bases in between. The CDR3 has 13 amino acids.

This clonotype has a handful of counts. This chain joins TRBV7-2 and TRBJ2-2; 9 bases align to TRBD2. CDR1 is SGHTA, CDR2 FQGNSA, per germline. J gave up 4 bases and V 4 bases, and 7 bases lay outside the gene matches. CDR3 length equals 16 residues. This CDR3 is CASSSLAGDSTGELFF. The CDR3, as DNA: TGTGCCAGCAGCTCATTAGCGGGAGACAGCACCGGGGAGCTGTTTTTT.

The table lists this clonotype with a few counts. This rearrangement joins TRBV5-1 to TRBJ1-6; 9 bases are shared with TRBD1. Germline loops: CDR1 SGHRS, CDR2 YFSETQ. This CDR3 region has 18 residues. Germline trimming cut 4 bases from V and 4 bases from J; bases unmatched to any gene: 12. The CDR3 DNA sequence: TGCGCCAGCAGCCCGGGGACAGGGTCGGACTTATATAATTCACCCCTCCACTTT. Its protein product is CASSPGTGSDLYNSPLHF.

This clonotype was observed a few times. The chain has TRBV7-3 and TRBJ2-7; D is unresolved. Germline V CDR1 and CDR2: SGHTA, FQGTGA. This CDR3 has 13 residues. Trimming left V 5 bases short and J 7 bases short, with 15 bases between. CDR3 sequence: CASSPSSLGEQYF. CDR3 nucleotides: TGTGCCAGCAGCCCGAGCAGTCTGGGAGAGCAGTACTTC.

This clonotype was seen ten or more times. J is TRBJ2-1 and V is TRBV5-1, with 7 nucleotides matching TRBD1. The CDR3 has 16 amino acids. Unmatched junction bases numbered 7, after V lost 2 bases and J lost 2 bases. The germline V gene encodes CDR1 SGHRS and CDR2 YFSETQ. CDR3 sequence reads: CASSFSGTATYNEQFF. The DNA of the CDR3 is TGCGCCAGCAGCTTCTCCGGGACAGCTACCTACAATGAGCAGTTCTTC. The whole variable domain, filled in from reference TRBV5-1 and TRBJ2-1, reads KAGVTQTPRYLIKTRGQQVTLSCSPISGHRSVSWYQQTPGQGLQFLFEYFSETQRNKGNFPGRFSGRQFSNSRSEMNVSTLELGDSALYLCASSFSGTATYNEQFFGPGTRLTVL.

The CDR3 nucleotides are TGTGCCACCAGTGTAGCAGGAACGGCCCCCCAAGGAGGGGGTGAGCAGTTCTTC. Translating it yields CATSVAGTAPQGGGEQFF. V and J are TRBV24-1 and TRBJ2-1; perhaps D is TRBD1 or TRBD2 (6 bases each). The CDR3 loop spans 18 amino acids. CDR1 is KGHDR, CDR2 SFDVKD, per germline. The V end lost 5 bases, the J end lost 9 bases, and 28 bases lay between the germline ends.

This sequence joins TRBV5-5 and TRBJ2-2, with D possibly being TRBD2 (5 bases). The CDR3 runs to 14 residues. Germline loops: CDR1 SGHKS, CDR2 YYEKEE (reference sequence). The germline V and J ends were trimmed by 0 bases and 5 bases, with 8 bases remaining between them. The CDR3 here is CASSLGEWTGELFF. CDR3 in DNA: TGTGCCAGCAGCTTGGGGGAGTGGACCGGGGAGCTGTTTTTT.

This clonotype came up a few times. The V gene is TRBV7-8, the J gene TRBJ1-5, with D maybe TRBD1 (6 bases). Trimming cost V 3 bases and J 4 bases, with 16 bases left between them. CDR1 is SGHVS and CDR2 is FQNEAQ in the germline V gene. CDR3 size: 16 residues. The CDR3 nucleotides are TGTGCCAGCAGCTTCATTAGCAGGGGAATTAATCAGCCCCAGCATTTT. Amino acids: CASSFISRGINQPQHF.